One T cell receptor beta chain is described in this entry. Its antigen is unidentified. These data come from a study of STAT3 mutations in large granular lymphocyte leukemia. Average productive template count per sample was about 42,000. Repertoires were generated with immunoSEQ multiplex PCR, while TCRdb's copy carries only in-frame clones and drops some. Of around 1,900 clones in the sample, roughly 60% were seen once. General study findings and limits: Some patients had dominant TCR clones larger than their STAT3 mutant burden. At least one immunodominant TCR beta clonotype appeared in every T-cell large granular lymphocyte leukemia patient. TCR clonotype switching after therapy occurred in about 30% of the 18 patients. Clonal expansion was inferred from samples taken at other timepoints.

The CDR3 is 15 amino acids. J was trimmed by 1 base and V by 4 bases; bases with no gene match: 5. The germline CDR1 and CDR2 sequences are MNHEY and SMNVEV (reference sequence). The sequenced material came from peripheral blood mononuclear cells. This clonotype originated in a man aged 45-60 years with T-cell large granular lymphocyte leukemia. Some clones in this sample may be carry-over from other donors' samples. This chain joins TRBV27 and TRBJ2-7; 9 bases line up with TRBD1. CDR3 sequence (DNA): TGTGCCAGCAGTTCAACCGGGACAGGGTCCTACGAGCAGTACTTC. Residues: CASSSTGTGSYEQYF.